A single sample gave rise to the 9 T cell receptor beta chains below, sequenced in a study of blood T cell repertoires in COVID-19. Assay: immunoSEQ multiplex PCR; the TCRdb copy retains only in-frame clones and omits some. The sample has roughly 100,000 clones; almost 90% are singletons. What was sequenced was peripheral blood. The receptors derive from a human donor in a cohort sampled during active COVID-19.

This clone has a count of ten or more. The CDR3 sequence is CASSAVDSNQPQHF. The DNA of the CDR3 is TGTGCCAGCAGTGCAGTTGATAGCAATCAGCCCCAGCATTTT. The chain carries TRBV25-1 and TRBJ1-5; D gene unclear. The CDR3 sequence is 14 residues long. V was pared by 4 bases and J by 0 bases, with 7 bases between. The germline V gene encodes CDR1 MGHDK and CDR2 SYGVNS.

Only one count was recorded for this clone. The CDR3 region has the DNA TGTGCCTCCCAGGGCACTACATCGGAGACCCAGTACTTC. Amino acids: CASQGTTSETQYF. The chain is built from TRBV10-3 and TRBJ2-5; weak D call: TRBD1 (5 bases). Between the trimmed V and J ends, which lost 11 bases and 5 bases, there was a span of 18 bases. The CDR3 length is 13 residues. In germline, CDR1 is ENHRY, CDR2 SYGVKD.

The rearrangement uses TRBV27 and TRBJ2-1; TRBD2 matches at 7 bases. The germline V gene has CDR1 MNHEY and CDR2 SMNVEV (reference sequence). V lost 10 bases to trimming and J lost 4 bases; unmatched junction nucleotides: 10. The CDR3 runs to 14 residues. The CDR3 here is CATSRSGAYNEQFF. The CDR3 nucleotides read TGTGCCACCTCCAGAAGCGGGGCTTACAATGAGCAGTTCTTC.

The chain joins TRBV5-1 to TRBJ2-2; TRBD2 matches 7 bases. There are 18 residues in the CDR3. V trimming: 0 bases; J trimming: 2 bases; junction bases outside the gene matches: 10. Germline assignment: CDR1 SGHRS and CDR2 YFSETQ. CDR3 in amino acids: CASSLAPLAAGNTGELFF. CDR3 sequence (DNA): TGCGCCAGCAGCTTGGCCCCTTTGGCAGCGGGAAACACCGGGGAGCTGTTTTTT. The full variable domain, its missing parts supplied by reference TRBV5-1 and TRBJ2-2, is KAGVTQTPRYLIKTRGQQVTLSCSPISGHRSVSWYQQTPGQGLQFLFEYFSETQRNKGNFPGRFSGRQFSNSRSEMNVSTLELGDSALYLCASSLAPLAAGNTGELFFGEGSRLTVL.

The rearrangement joins TRBV4-1 to TRBJ2-3, with D tentatively TRBD2 (5 bases). The germline CDR1 and CDR2 sequences are MGHRA and YSYEKL. Trimming took 1 base from V and 0 from J, leaving 14 bases between them. The CDR3 covers 17 residues. In DNA, the CDR3 is TGCGCCAGCAGCCAAGCGTTACGGGGTGCTAGCACAGATACGCAGTATTTT. Translation gives CASSQALRGASTDTQYF.

CDR3 residues: CASRRESGGSYEQYF. The CDR3 DNA sequence: TGTGCCAGCAGACGCGAGAGCGGGGGCTCCTACGAGCAGTACTTC. V gene TRBV16 combines with J gene TRBJ2-7; 8 bases line up with TRBD2. The CDR3 totals 15 residues. Per germline, CDR1 KGHSY and CDR2 FQNENV. The ends lost 6 bases at V and 0 bases at J; junction bases unmatched: 7.

This clone was seen a handful of times. The chain couples TRBV7-2 to TRBJ2-3, with 11 bases lining up with TRBD1. The CDR3 has 16 residues. The V and J ends lost 0 bases and 14 bases, in that order; junction bases with no gene match: 13. Germline assignment: CDR1 SGHTA and CDR2 FQGNSA. The CDR3 loop reads CASSLAGTGGITGVYF. CDR3 sequence (DNA): TGTGCCAGCAGCTTAGCCGGGACAGGGGGTATCACAGGGGTGTATTTT.

The rearrangement links TRBV7-3 to TRBJ1-6; no firm D call. From germline, CDR1 is SGHTA and CDR2 FQGTGA. The CDR3 is 15 residues long. With 1 base removed from V and 8 bases from J, the gap between germline ends came to 12 bases. CDR3 nucleotides: TGTGCCAGCAGCTTAAGTAGTTCTGTTTATTCACCCCTCCACTTT. Protein: CASSLSSSVYSPLHF.

The gene calls are TRBV11-2 and TRBJ1-5; D call uncertain. The CDR3 is 12 amino acids. V shed 3 bases and J shed 10 bases, with 10 bases lying between them. CDR1 and CDR2 (germline): SGHAT, FQNNGV. CDR3 nucleotides: TGTGCCAGCAGCTTCCCAGTTGGCCCCCAGCATTTT. Translated, it gives CASSFPVGPQHF. The full variable domain, completed using reference TRBV11-2 and TRBJ1-5, is EAGVAQSPRYKIIEKRQSVAFWCNPISGHATLYWYQQILGQGPKLLIQFQNNGVVDDSQLPKDRFSAERLKGVDSTLKIQPAKLEDSAVYLCASSFPVGPQHFGDGTRLSIL.